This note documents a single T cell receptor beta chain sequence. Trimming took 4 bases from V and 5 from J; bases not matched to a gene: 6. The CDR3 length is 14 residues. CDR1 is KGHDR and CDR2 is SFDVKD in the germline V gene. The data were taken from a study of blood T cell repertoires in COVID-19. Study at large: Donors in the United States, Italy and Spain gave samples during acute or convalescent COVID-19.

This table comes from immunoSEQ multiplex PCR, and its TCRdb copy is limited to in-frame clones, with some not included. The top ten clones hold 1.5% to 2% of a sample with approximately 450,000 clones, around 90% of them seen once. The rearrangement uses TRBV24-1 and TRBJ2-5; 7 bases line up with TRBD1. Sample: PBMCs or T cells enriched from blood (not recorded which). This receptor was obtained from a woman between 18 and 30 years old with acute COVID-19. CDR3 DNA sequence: TGTGCCACCAGTGAAACAGGGGATGGGGAGACCCAGTACTTC. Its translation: CATSETGDGETQYF.